This T cell receptor (beta chain) was observed in a study of blood T cell repertoires in COVID-19. This table comes from immunoSEQ multiplex PCR, and its TCRdb copy is limited to in-frame clones, with some not included. The sample contains approximately 150,000 clones, about 81% of which appear only once. Looked up from germline, CDR1 is MNHEY and CDR2 is SMNVEV (reference sequence). V lost 5 bases and J lost 1, with 14 bases in between. CDR3 length: 15 amino acids. The chain carries TRBV27 and TRBJ1-2, with D perhaps matching TRBD1 (5 bases). The TCR was taken from a man in his fifties or sixties with active or convalescent COVID-19. Sequencing input: peripheral blood. The CDR3 sequence: CASSPTGGFNYGYTF. The CDR3 DNA reads TGTGCCAGCAGTCCTACGGGGGGTTTTAACTATGGCTACACCTTC.